This TCR beta chain was found in a study of glioma-infiltrating T cells. The study, taken as a whole, reports: Only very few CDR3 sequences appeared in both tissue and blood. Non-neoplastic patients had below-expected tissue-blood divergence, while all gliomas exceeded expectation.

Points on this clonotype: Its target is not known.

The iRepertoire nested amplicon-rescue multiplex PCR amplified TCR alpha and beta CDR3s from RNA. For one-step reverse transcription and amplification, about 85-400 ng of tissue mRNA or PBMC total RNA was used. Each CDR3 protein gets one entry after TCRdb re-called the multiplex PCR reads with MiXCR. The data hold 100,000 to 150,000 distinct CDR3 sequences, with under 30% observed a single time. Sequencing was done on a sample of glioma tissue, nonneoplastic brain tissue, or PBMCs (not recorded which). This sequence was found in a human donor with low-grade glioma or glioblastoma, undergoing nonglioma brain surgery, or in good health (not recorded which).

The CDR3 DNA sequence: TGTGCCAGAAGAGACAGCCTTAACACCGGGGAGCTGTTTTTT. This gives the protein CARRDSLNTGELFF. The chain combines TRBV12-3 or TRBV12-4 with TRBJ2-2; D possibly corresponds to TRBD1 (5 bases). V lost 9 bases, J lost 2 bases, and 13 bases lay in between. This CDR3 is built from 14 residues.